The T cell receptor (beta chain) under discussion was sequenced for a study of blood T cell repertoires in COVID-19. The CDR3 is 13 residues long. The germline V and J ends were trimmed by 7 bases and 9 bases, with 16 bases remaining between them. Clones were sequenced by immunoSEQ multiplex PCR, and TCRdb holds only the in-frame ones, with some missing. The sample holds 200,000 to 300,000 clones, 85% to 90% seen once. The V and J genes are TRBV12-3 or TRBV12-4 and TRBJ2-1; no clear D. The receptor's source is a man in his forties who had recovered from COVID-19. The sample was PBMCs or T cells enriched from blood (not recorded which). The CDR3 is CASNSLTNGEQFF. CDR3 coding DNA: TGTGCCAGCAACAGCCTGACAAACGGTGAGCAGTTCTTC.